This section outlines one TCR beta chain sequence together with its context. Its antigen is still unknown. No base quality values were provided; no much bigger clone lies one nucleotide off. Deletion took 3 bases off V and 1 base off J, with a span of 9 bases between the germline ends. The CDR3 holds 15 amino acids from the cysteine to the phenylalanine. The only DNA kept is the CDR3, 45 bases in frame from the first base. CDR1 and CDR2 (MNHNY, SVGAGI) derive from the germline V gene (reference sequence). This specimen's time point label, interpreted: cycle 4 day 1 (C4D1), after five to seven weeks of nivolumab. All trial patients had relapsed after autologous stem cell transplantation, with cohorts A, B and C differing in prior brentuximab vedotin exposure. The trial cohort included 55 to 60 patients with relapsed/refractory classical Hodgkin lymphoma, and each patient had a best overall response of complete response, partial response or progressive disease. In the multi-cohort phase II CheckMate 205 trial, trial patients received single-agent nivolumab. An independent review committee assessed best overall response by applying the 2007 International Working Group response criteria. PBMCs from the trial were collected at three points: immediately before nivolumab initiation (C1D1), and during therapy at cycle 2 day 1 and cycle 4 day 1. After peripheral blood was drawn into 8 mL Vacutainer Cell Preparation Tubes, PBMCs were isolated by centrifugation and then cryopreserved.

This specimen comes from a study of PD-1 blockade in classical Hodgkin lymphoma (dated by TCRdb to about 2020). With respect to the entire study: Nivolumab dosing was 3 mg/kg intravenously every 2 weeks, continuing until either disease progression or unacceptable toxicity. The study used CyTOF and TCR beta sequencing to define a peripheral blood immune signature of response to PD-1 blockade in classical Hodgkin lymphoma.

Genomic DNA was extracted with the Qiagen DNeasy kit from unsorted PBMCs and from negatively selected CD4+ and CD8+ fractions. Amplification of TCR beta CDR3 regions was done by immunoSEQ multiplex PCR with primers that anneal to V and J segments. A synthetic immune receptor repertoire was used to minimize amplification bias, and remaining bias was computationally removed after sequencing. The paper's processing steps were these. Custom Python scripts were used to quantify repertoire diversity as the Shannon entropy index. Unsorted, CD4+ and CD8+ repertoires were analyzed separately, except in combined analyses where CD4+ and CD8+ sequences were merged in silico. A clone counted as expanded when the clone's frequency after treatment rose at least 2-fold relative to C1D1, and clones undetected at baseline were given a pseudocount of 0.5. Clones with 0 or 1 copy at C1D1 were classified as singleton clones, and clones with 2 or more copies were classified as non-singleton clones. Clones expanded in unsorted samples were labelled as CD4+, CD8+ or unknown by matching protein sequences in sorted samples from the same patient. Wilcoxon tests were applied to paired samples to test diversity changes from C1D1 to C4D1. TCRdb holds this immuneACCESS table with in-frame rearrangements only. Some clones are missing; in checked studies, unresolved V genes explain under half, and the rest has no known cause. D and trimming come from the DNA, and the V and J calls and clone size come from that table. This sample gives roughly 60,000 clones in total; around 90% of them show up just once. The ten largest clones add up to about 9.3% of the sample.

The research as a whole found: Baseline TCR diversity was reported to be lower in newly diagnosed patients than in healthy donors and to be lower still in relapsed/refractory patients. The study covered only a single clinical trial cohort, and the causes of the repertoire differences, possibly disease activity or prior therapy, were still not defined. Trial patients achieving complete response had baseline diversity similar to newly diagnosed patients, whereas partial responders and progressors had significantly lower diversity. Lower diversity was observed in patients in whom nivolumab was started less than 1 year after ASCT, and these patients were excluded from later analyses so that confounding by immune reconstitution would be avoided. CD4+ but not CD8+ TCR diversity rose significantly by C4D1 (p=0.0027 vs p=0.16), most apparent in complete responders (p=0.02).

Sample: peripheral blood mononuclear cells (PBMCs), taken before the fourth cycle of nivolumab. Recombination linked TRBV6-6 to TRBJ2-2; the D gene is perhaps TRBD2, from 6 matching bases. The sequence was obtained from a human donor with classical Hodgkin lymphoma. The CDR3 reads CASSYNSGNTGELFF. Read as DNA, the sequence is TGTGCCAGCAGTTATAATAGCGGGAACACCGGGGAGCTGTTTTTT.